The source of this T cell receptor (beta chain) is a study of T-cell memory formation after mild COVID-19 (dated by TCRdb to about 2021). Broadly, across the study: Most TCR sequence clusters were specific to one of the two donors. Longitudinal TCRalpha and TCRbeta repertoire sequencing tracked T-cell clones expanding and contracting after mild COVID-19 in a couple of donors. Two young, previously healthy adult volunteers, one female and one male, were included in the cohort. Study-wide conclusions, independent of this receptor: SARS-CoV-2 specificity of the second-wave clones peaking on day 37 was not confirmed. Contracting CD4+ clones were located mainly in the CM and EM memory subsets, whereas CD8+ clones were found to be enriched in EMRA. The study covered only a couple of mild cases, and larger cohorts including severe cases with pre-infection samples were considered necessary. Balanced CD4/CD8 phenotypes were observed for clones contracting from day 15 to 85, whereas a bias towards CD4+ was observed for a second wave of clones expanding from day 15 to 37. Some responding clones were detected in pre-infection memory, suggesting pre-existing cross-reactive memory T cells joined the SARS-CoV-2 response.

PBMCs were isolated by Ficoll-Paque density gradient centrifugation. TCRdb names Illumina NovaSeq 6000 as the instrument used. Using 5'RACE with constant-segment primers, TCRalpha and TCRbeta cDNA libraries were constructed, with sample barcodes and unique molecular identifiers added in the process. RNA was extracted from every sample with Trizol reagent. Library amplification was performed in two PCR steps, and a second sample barcode and Illumina TruSeq adapters were introduced in the second step. Libraries were sequenced on an Illumina NovaSeq with 2 x 150 bp paired-end reads. In the original analysis: Reads were demultiplexed and collapsed into UMI-guided consensus sequences with migec v1.2.7. With mixcr v2.1.11, UMI consensuses were aligned to TRA and TRB V and J templates and assembled into clonotypes. A clonotype was counted as expanded or contracted only when both edgeR and NoisET called the clonotype significant, with the noise models trained on biological replicates. For edgeR calls, a false discovery rate-adjusted p below 0.01 and a log2 fold-change threshold of 1 were applied. As an exploratory analysis of dynamics, max-normalized trajectories of the 1000 most abundant clonotypes were examined by PCA with hierarchical clustering. Separately sequenced CD4+ and CD8+ repertoires were used to assign the CD4 or CD8 phenotype of responding clones. The raw public reads went through TCRdb reprocessing: fastp at Q25, MiXCR clone calling, in-frame beta chains kept. Every entry covers one CDR3 protein and lists the most common genes and DNA from its rows. The V and J calls here are based on TCRdb, not the publication. Recorded for this sample are 270,000 or so distinct CDR3 sequences; over 15% of them occurred a single time. Of the sample, 23% is held by the ten largest clones.

Between the V and J ends, shortened by 6 bases and 9 bases respectively, the junction contains 14 bases. From cysteine to phenylalanine, the CDR3 is 11 amino acids long. Only CDR3 DNA remains: 33 bases, in frame from the first base. The germline V gene encodes CDR1 DFQATT and CDR2 SNEGSKA (reference sequence). Note on this clonotype: Its antigen is currently not known. Nothing much larger sits one base from this clone, and base qualities are not available.

This TCR derives from a man between 18 and 35 years old who had mild COVID-19 (a few samples of this study predate the infection). The sample titles of this study are shuffled in the database, so cell type and time point are left out; the donor was told from shared clones. The chain uses TRBV20-1 and TRBJ1-1; no confident D gene assignment can be made. The sample comprised PBMCs or a T cell subset sorted from them (not recorded which). The bases read TGCAGTGCGACCATCGGAGACCAAGCTTTCTTT. This yields the protein CSATIGDQAFF.